Listed below are T cell receptor beta chains from one sample, sequenced in a study of monozygotic twins with inflammatory bowel disease. No DNA is given; TCRdb re-called the 5' RACE reads and lists each CDR3 protein once. The sample's table shows around 97,000 distinct CDR3 sequences. Material: blood. These receptors were taken from a human donor with ulcerative colitis or Crohn's disease, or a healthy co-twin of an affected twin (not recorded which). Both conserved end residues are part of each CDR3.

v_gene	j_gene	len	CDR3aa
TRBV12-3/TRBV12-4	TRBJ2-7	13	CASSWGTGSEQYF
TRBV9	TRBJ2-5	16	CASSLRGQGGQETQYF
TRBV10-3	TRBJ2-1	15	CAISEVSGDGNEQFF
TRBV18	TRBJ1-1	17	CASSPTRQGERGTEAFF
TRBV19	TRBJ2-2	14	CASYRVGNTGELFF
TRBV28	TRBJ2-7	16	CASRQIGTALAHEQYF
TRBV4-2	TRBJ2-4	14	CASSQGSGWNIQYF
TRBV10-3	TRBJ1-2	14	CAISESPRDYGYTF
TRBV11-2	TRBJ2-5	15	CASSPRLAGVETQYF
TRBV12-3/TRBV12-4	TRBJ1-4	15	CASSLGGTGGEKLFF
TRBV5-1	TRBJ2-5	16	CASSGGGGTRRETQYF
TRBV5-4	TRBJ1-6	14	CASSQSSYNSPLHF
TRBV20-1	TRBJ2-5	12	CSAEARRETQYF
TRBV7-9	TRBJ1-1	14	CASSRGLGNTEAFF
TRBV20-1	TRBJ2-5	18	CSARDTFASGGFQETQYF
TRBV7-9	TRBJ2-2	12	CASSLDTGELFF
TRBV27	TRBJ2-1	14	CASSLSAGLGEQFF
TRBV28	TRBJ2-3	13	CASSLSGYHTQYF
TRBV4-3	TRBJ2-5	13	CASSRGGVETQYF
TRBV7-2	TRBJ2-7	16	CASSPTGTRSSYEQYF
TRBV7-2	TRBJ2-5	17	CASSLRSASGVQETQYF
TRBV12-3/TRBV12-4	TRBJ2-1	16	CASSLTRPAGSGEQFF